The clone carrying this TCR beta chain showed up many times. This entry comes from a study of identical twins. Germline CDR1 ENHRY, CDR2 SYGVKD. This CDR3 is 14 amino acids long. V lost 10 bases, J lost 1 base, and 13 bases lay in between. TCRdb processed the 5' RACE reads anew with MiXCR; each CDR3 protein has one entry. The sample carries around 370,000 distinct CDR3 sequences, approximately 8.7% recorded once. V gene TRBV10-3 combines with J gene TRBJ2-2; unclear D gene. Sequencing used naive T cells sorted from blood. The TCR comes from a woman aged 45-59 years in good health. The CDR3 is CATRATKNTGELFF. The CDR3 nucleotides are TGTGCCACCCGGGCCACCAAGAACACCGGGGAGCTGTTTTTT.